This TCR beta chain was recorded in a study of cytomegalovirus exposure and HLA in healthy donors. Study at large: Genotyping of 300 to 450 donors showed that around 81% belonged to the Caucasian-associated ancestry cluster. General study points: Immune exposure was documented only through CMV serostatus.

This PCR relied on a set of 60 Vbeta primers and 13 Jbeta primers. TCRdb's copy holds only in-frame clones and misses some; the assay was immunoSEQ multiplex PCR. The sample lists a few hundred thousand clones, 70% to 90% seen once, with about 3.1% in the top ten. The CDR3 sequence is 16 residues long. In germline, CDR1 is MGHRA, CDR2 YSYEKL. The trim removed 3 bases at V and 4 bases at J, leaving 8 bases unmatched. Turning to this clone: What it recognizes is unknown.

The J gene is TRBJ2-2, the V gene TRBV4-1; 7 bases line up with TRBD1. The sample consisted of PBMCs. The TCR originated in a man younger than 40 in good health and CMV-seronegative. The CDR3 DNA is TGCGCCAGCAGCCATCCCGCGCCAGGGGGCACCGGGGAGCTGTTTTTT. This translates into CASSHPAPGGTGELFF.